This entry lists 16 T cell receptor beta chains sequenced from one sample in a study of T cell repertoires in cytomegalovirus infection. MiXCR was run by TCRdb on the reads, yielding one entry per CDR3 protein. The table has 300,000 to 400,000 distinct CDR3 sequences, less than 20% seen once. Material for sequencing was PBMCs. All receptors derive from a human donor in good health (CMV status not recorded). Some clones in this sample may be carry-over from other donors' samples.

This clonotype was seen only a few times. J is TRBJ1-5 and V is TRBV15; 7 bases agree with TRBD1. Germline V gene data show CDR1 as LNHNV and CDR2 as YYDKDF (reference sequence). This CDR3 is built from 17 residues. V dropped 1 base and J dropped 1; count of bases not matched to a gene: 7. CDR3 in amino acids: CATSRARQGLSNQPQHF. The DNA of the CDR3 is TGTGCCACCAGCAGAGCCCGACAGGGACTGAGCAATCAGCCCCAGCATTTT.

The CDR3 region has the DNA TGTGCCACCAGTGTGGGGACAGGGGCGTTCGAGACCCAGTACTTC. This sequence encodes CATSVGTGAFETQYF. This rearrangement joins TRBV24-1 to TRBJ2-5; 10 nucleotides line up with TRBD1. The germline V gene has CDR1 KGHDR and CDR2 SFDVKD. Trimming at V came to 5 bases and at J to 5 bases, leaving 7 bases not matched to a gene. This CDR3 contains 15 residues.

J is TRBJ2-7 and V is TRBV12-3 or TRBV12-4, with D tentatively TRBD1 or TRBD2 (7 bases each). The V end was cut by 8 bases, the J end by 1 base, with 12 bases between. The CDR3 has 13 amino acids. The CDR3 DNA reads TGTGCCAGCGGCAGGGGGGGTTCCTACGAGCAGTACTTC. Translated, it gives CASGRGGSYEQYF.

The chain couples TRBV23-1 to TRBJ2-1; D is unclear. TRBV23-1 is filed as an ORF, its function uncertain. V was shortened by 9 bases and J by 0 bases, with 15 bases between the two germline ends. The CDR3 spans 15 residues. The CDR3 DNA is TGCGCCAGAGCTAGGCCAGATAGCTCCTACAATGAGCAGTTCTTC. Its translation: CARARPDSSYNEQFF.

This chain links TRBV7-2 with TRBJ2-3; D not resolved. CDR1 is SGHTA and CDR2 is FQGNSA in the germline V gene. The CDR3 is made up of 17 amino acids. Trimming stripped 1 base from V and 0 bases from J, with 14 bases between. The CDR3: CASSLVGFPTSTDTQYF. The CDR3 DNA reads as TGTGCCAGCAGCTTAGTGGGGTTCCCAACGAGCACAGATACGCAGTATTTT. The whole variable domain, filled in from reference TRBV7-2 and TRBJ2-3, reads GAGVSQSPSNKVTEKGKDVELRCDPISGHTALYWYRQSLGQGLEFLIYFQGNSAPDKSGLPSDRFSAERTGGSVSTLTIQRTQQEDSAVYLCASSLVGFPTSTDTQYFGPGTRLTVL.

This clonotype was picked up a small number of times. The rearrangement joins TRBV2 to TRBJ1-2, with D perhaps TRBD1 (5 bases). The CDR3 length is 14 residues. With 2 bases removed from V and 4 bases from J, the gap between germline ends came to 11 bases. The V gene's germline CDR1 is SNHLY and CDR2 FYNNEI. This chain's CDR3 is CASSEMGQGYGYTF. CDR3 coding DNA: TGTGCCAGCAGTGAAATGGGGCAGGGCTATGGCTACACCTTC. The complete variable domain, with remaining parts taken from reference TRBV2 and TRBJ1-2, reads EPEVTQTPSHQVTQMGQEVILRCVPISNHLYFYWYRQILGQKVEFLVSFYNNEISEKSEIFDDQFSVERPDGSNFTLKIRSTKLEDSAMYFCASSEMGQGYGYTFGSGTRLTVV.

The chain couples TRBV20-1 to TRBJ1-1; possibly TRBD1 for D (5 bases). Germline V gives CDR1 DFQATT, CDR2 SNEGSKA (reference sequence). The germline V and J ends were trimmed by 3 bases and 3 bases, with 11 bases remaining between them. CDR3 size: 13 residues. Written as DNA, the CDR3 is TGCAGTGCTAGGCCTGGGGGGTACACTGAAGCTTTCTTT. Protein product: CSARPGGYTEAFF.

This clonotype was seen only once. V gene TRBV7-9 combines with J gene TRBJ1-1; D gene uncertain. The CDR3 loop spans 15 amino acids. V shed 2 bases and J shed 0 bases, with 10 bases lying between them. CDR1 and CDR2 from the germline V gene are SEHNR and FQNEAQ (reference sequence). Here the CDR3 DNA reads TGTGCCAGCAGCTTACATGGAGCCTTGAACACTGAAGCTTTCTTT. Translated, it gives CASSLHGALNTEAFF.

This clonotype appeared many times. DNA for the CDR3: TGTGCCAGCAGCTTAGACCGTAATGGGCCCCAGCATTTT. Residues: CASSLDRNGPQHF. V gene TRBV7-2 combines with J gene TRBJ1-5, with D unresolved. Germline V gives CDR1 SGHTA, CDR2 FQGNSA. The CDR3 loop spans 13 amino acids. V lost 1 base and J 9 bases, leaving 10 bases between the germline ends.

This clonotype was detected a few times. The chain employs TRBV20-1 and TRBJ2-3, with TRBD1 as a possible D gene (5 bases). V was pared by 8 bases and J by 5 bases, with 23 bases between. Germline assignment: CDR1 DFQATT and CDR2 SNEGSKA (reference sequence). The CDR3 totals 15 residues. CDR3 amino acids: CSPAQGLGVGDTQYF. For the CDR3, the DNA is TGCAGTCCAGCCCAAGGGCTAGGGGTAGGAGATACGCAGTATTTT.

This clonotype was seen at least ten times. An end of the junction does not agree with germline; a read error may underlie this. This chain joins TRBV7-6 and TRBJ1-3, with unresolved D. The CDR3 is 13 amino acids. Germline V gives CDR1 SGHVS, CDR2 FNYEAQ. CDR3 coding DNA: TGTGCCAGCAGCTTAGTGTCTGGGAACACCATATATTTT. It yields the protein CASSLVSGNTIYF. Using reference TRBV7-6 and TRBJ1-3 for the parts outside the CDR3, the full variable domain is GAGVSQSPRYKVTKRGQDVALRCDPISGHVSLYWYRQALGQGPEFLTYFNYEAQQDKSGLPNDRFSAERPEGSISTLTIQRTEQRDSAMYRCASSLVSGNTIYFGEGSWLTVV.

V gene TRBV10-3 combines with J gene TRBJ2-5, with 14 bases matching TRBD2. Germline lookup yields CDR1 ENHRY and CDR2 SYGVKD. The CDR3 length is 15 residues. J lost 3 bases, V lost 8 bases, and 5 bases had no gene match. CDR3 amino acids: CAIAGTSGGEETQYF. The CDR3, as DNA: TGTGCCATCGCTGGGACTAGCGGGGGAGAAGAGACCCAGTACTTC.

DNA of the CDR3: TGTGCCAGCACCAGACTGTCCACCGGGGAGCTGTTTTTT. Amino acid sequence: CASTRLSTGELFF. The chain joins TRBV12-3 or TRBV12-4 to TRBJ2-2; D gene uncertain. V shed 7 bases and J shed 4 bases, with 10 bases lying between them. The CDR3 has 13 amino acids.

As concerns this clonotype: A much larger clone lies one base from this, so it may be a read error. The rearrangement links TRBV7-6 to TRBJ1-1; D is unclear. The V gene's germline CDR1 is SGHVS and CDR2 FNYEAQ. This CDR3 has 12 amino acids. The CDR3 nucleotides are TGTGCCAGCAGCCCCTTGAACACTGAAGCTTACTTT. Residues: CASSPLNTEAYF.

Ten or more counts support this clonotype. This rearrangement joins TRBV7-2 to TRBJ1-4; no clear D gene. In germline, CDR1 is SGHTA, CDR2 FQGNSA. The CDR3 runs to 15 residues. V was trimmed by 0 bases and J by 4 bases, leaving 9 bases between them. The CDR3: CASSLALWGNEKLFF. The CDR3 DNA sequence: TGTGCCAGCAGCTTAGCGTTGTGGGGTAATGAAAAACTGTTTTTT.

V gene TRBV20-1 combines with J gene TRBJ2-1, with D uncertain. Trimming removed 5 bases from V and 0 bases from J, with 2 bases in between. Germline V gene sequence: CDR1 DFQATT, CDR2 SNEGSKA (reference sequence). This CDR3 comprises 11 residues. The CDR3 protein is CSADSYNEQFF. In DNA form, the CDR3 reads TGCAGTGCTGACTCCTACAATGAGCAGTTCTTC.